This T cell receptor (beta chain) appears in the sequencing data of a study of blood T cell repertoires in COVID-19. Trimming cost V 1 base and J 2 bases, with 13 bases left between them. The germline V gene has CDR1 SGHRS and CDR2 YFSETQ. CDR3 length: 15 amino acids. Original handling: Reference gene primer amplification gave estimated nucleated cell counts. Using immunoSEQ multiplex PCR, the repertoire was profiled, and TCRdb retains in-frame clones only, with some absent. The D gene and trimming were derived from the DNA, and the V and J assignments and clone size from that table. The table has 350,000 to 550,000 clones, roughly 90% seen once; the top ten hold roughly 4%.

Specimen: peripheral blood. This clonotype originated in a woman between 25 and 40 years old with acute or convalescent COVID-19. The V and J genes are TRBV5-1 and TRBJ2-7, with a tentative D call TRBD2 (6 bases). Here the CDR3 reads CASSLMGGRTYEQYF. Written as DNA, the CDR3 is TGCGCCAGCAGCTTGATGGGGGGAAGAACCTACGAGCAGTACTTC.